The clone carrying this TCR beta chain was picked up a small number of times. Study processing details: For nucleated cells, counts were estimated from reference gene primer amplification. Assay used: immunoSEQ multiplex PCR; TCRdb lists only in-frame clones, some missing. Clone size and V and J calls were adopted from that table, with D and trimming inferred from the DNA. This sample has around 18,000 clones; around 91% occur once, and the top ten carry 6% to 8%. The data were taken from a study of blood T cell repertoires in COVID-19. Whole-study context: Whether acute or convalescent, the COVID-19 samples came from the United States, Italy and Spain. PBMCs, B-cell-depleted T cells, or T cells provided the cDNA or gDNA that made up the material.

Trimming took 4 bases from V and 7 from J; bases not matched to a gene: 6. The germline CDR1 and CDR2 sequences are SEHNR and FQNEAQ (reference sequence). CDR3 size: 15 residues. The chain has TRBV7-9 and TRBJ2-2; 10 nucleotides align to TRBD1. This TCR was recovered from a human donor in a cohort sampled during active COVID-19. Specimen: peripheral blood. CDR3 sequence reads: CASSSGTGEIGELFF. Written as DNA, the CDR3 is TGTGCCAGCAGCTCGGGGACAGGGGAAATCGGGGAGCTGTTTTTT.